Below, 3 T cell receptor beta chains from the same sample are listed, as sequenced in a study of blood T cell repertoires in COVID-19. Only in-frame clones appear in the TCRdb table, and some are missing; sequencing was by immunoSEQ multiplex PCR. The repertoire holds just over 300,000 clones, about nine tenths seen once, with about 1.7% in the top ten. Sequencing input: peripheral blood. These receptors were obtained from a woman in her twenties or thirties with COVID-19, enrolled during active disease.

The table lists this clone with a few counts. The rearrangement joins TRBV29-1 to TRBJ1-1; maybe TRBD1 (6 bases). V was trimmed by 1 base and J by 1 base, leaving 16 bases between them. Germline lookup yields CDR1 SQVTM and CDR2 ANQGSEA. The CDR3 is 16 residues long. The CDR3 loop reads CSVEGEGEKRNTEAFF. As DNA, the CDR3 is TGCAGCGTTGAAGGGGAGGGGGAGAAGAGGAACACTGAAGCTTTCTTT.

The chain couples TRBV2 to TRBJ1-1; D gene uncertain. CDR3 size: 13 residues. Germline V lookup: CDR1 SNHLY, CDR2 FYNNEI. V shed 3 bases and J shed 5 bases, with 10 bases lying between them. The CDR3 DNA reads as TGTGCCAGCAGTGATAATCCGGGAACTGAAGCTTTCTTT. Translating it yields CASSDNPGTEAFF.

The chain carries TRBV28 and TRBJ1-2, with 10 bases lining up with TRBD1. Germline loops: CDR1 MDHEN, CDR2 SYDVKM. The CDR3 runs 13 residues. J gave up 6 bases and V 5 bases, and 3 bases lay outside the gene matches. In DNA, the CDR3 is TGTGCCAGCAGTCTGACAGGGGGCGATGGCTACACCTTC. Its translation: CASSLTGGDGYTF.